This TCR beta chain is drawn from a study of cytomegalovirus exposure and HLA in healthy donors. CDR1 is PRHDT, CDR2 FYEKMQ, per germline (reference sequence). The CDR3 is 16 amino acids. V was pared by 6 bases and J by 6 bases, with 12 bases of the junction left unmatched. Vbeta (60) and Jbeta (13) primers were used in the PCR. This table comes from immunoSEQ multiplex PCR, and its TCRdb copy is limited to in-frame clones, with some not included. The repertoire consists of fewer than 300,000 clones, with approximately 80% occurring once and the leading ten covering less than 0.4%. This sequence originates from a girl aged 2-9 years in good health and CMV-seronegative. The chain has TRBV13 and TRBJ2-2; 8 bases map to TRBD2. Sequencing input: PBMCs. The CDR3 nucleotides are TGTGCCAGCAGGGAGGAGGACGGGAGGGCCGCCGGGGAGCTGTTTTTT. Its protein product is CASREEDGRAAGELFF.